A selection of T cell receptor beta chains follows, all from one sample in a study of CD8+CD57+ T cells in acquired aplastic anemia. Each CDR3 protein gets one entry after TCRdb re-called the reads with MiXCR. Here the sample spans fewer than 250,000 distinct CDR3 sequences, around 50% being singletons. Sequenced: sorted CD4+, CD8+, or CD8+CD57+ T cells (not recorded which) from PBMCs. These receptors came from a human donor with aplastic anemia. Both conserved end residues are part of each CDR3. Each record gives: J gene, V gene, clone size, D gene, CDR3 DNA, CDR3 protein. The D gene is left open where the match is weak. A clone size is listed for some rows: how often the clone was seen (once, few, many), or a class if it is expanded.

TRBJ2-5,TRBV25-1,-,TRBD1,TGTGCCAGCAGTGCACAGGGACAGGGAAGTAACCAAGAGACCCAGTACTTC,CASSAQGQGSNQETQYF
TRBJ1-2,TRBV7-9,-,TRBD1,TGTGCCAGCAGCCCCCTGACAGGGCCTTATGGCTACACCTTC,CASSPLTGPYGYTF
TRBJ2-6,TRBV19,-,-,TGTGCCAGTAGTGCTCGCGGCGGGGCCAACGTCCTGACTTTC,CASSARGGANVLTF
TRBJ2-3,TRBV6-6,many,-,TGTGCCAGCAGCCCCGCTCGGACTAGCACAGATACGCAGTATTTT,CASSPARTSTDTQYF
TRBJ2-5,TRBV20-1,many,-,TGCAGTGCTTCTCGAAGAACCCAAGAGACCCAGTACTTC,CSASRRTQETQYF
TRBJ2-2,TRBV5-1,-,-,TGTGCCAGCAGCACCGGACATGGCGCCACCGGGGAGCTGTTTTTT,CASSTGHGATGELFF
TRBJ2-5,TRBV7-9,-,-,TGTGCCAGCAGCTTAGCGGCCGGGGAGACCCAGTACTTC,CASSLAAGETQYF
TRBJ1-6,TRBV6-2/TRBV6-3,-,TRBD1,TGTGCCAGCAGTTACGGCAGGGGGTCTAATTCACCCCTCCACTTT,CASSYGRGSNSPLHF
TRBJ2-5,TRBV15,-,TRBD1,TGTGCCACCAGCAGGACAGGGCCGCAAGAGACCCAGTACTTC,CATSRTGPQETQYF
TRBJ2-5,TRBV19,many,TRBD1,TGTGCCAGTAGTCAACAGGGGGCATCACAAGAGACCCAGTACTTC,CASSQQGASQETQYF
TRBJ1-1,TRBV6-1,-,TRBD1,TGTGCCAGCAGTGGGGGACAGGGATGGAACACTGAAGCTTTCTTT,CASSGGQGWNTEAFF
TRBJ2-7,TRBV7-6,many,TRBD1,TGTGCCAGCAGCTTAGGGGACAGAGGTTCCTACGAGCAGTACTTC,CASSLGDRGSYEQYF
TRBJ1-1,TRBV14,many,TRBD1,TGTGCCAGCAGCCTAGGGAGGGGGCGATGGAACACTGAAGCTTTCTTT,CASSLGRGRWNTEAFF
TRBJ1-2,TRBV19,-,TRBD1,TGTGCCAGTTTCCCGGGACAGGGAGCTGGCTACACCTTC,CASFPGQGAGYTF
TRBJ2-7,TRBV4-1,-,-,TGCGCCAGCAGCCAAGGGCCGAGTGGTAGTTTCTTCGAGCAGTACTTC,CASSQGPSGSFFEQYF
TRBJ2-3,TRBV13,-,TRBD2,TGTGCCAGCAGCTTGAGTCGTCCGGGACTAGCGGGGGGGGCCAGCACAGATACGCAGTATTTT,CASSLSRPGLAGGASTDTQYF
TRBJ1-2,TRBV24-1,-,TRBD1,TGTGCCACCAGTGATCGGGACAGCGAGTACTATGGCTACACCTTC,CATSDRDSEYYGYTF